This entry features one T cell receptor beta chain sequence. CDR1 and CDR2 (germline): SGHTA, FQGTGA. CDR3 size: 15 residues. V lost 5 bases, J lost 5 bases, and 7 bases stayed unmatched. The data are from a study of regulatory T cells in long-lasting Graves disease. The time point: newly diagnosed GD, antithyroid drugs for less than 3 months. There was RNA extracted from PBMCs, and the TCR library was made from it. An endocrinology department located in Xi'an, China, was where the patients came from. Arm-PCR of CDR3 regions with iRepertoire HTBI primers generated TCR beta libraries. TCRdb reanalysed the multiplex PCR reads using MiXCR and keeps one entry per CDR3 protein. The sample consists of 400,000 to 450,000 distinct CDR3 sequences, 14% to 15% of them appearing once. In addition, the sample was reused for a study of T cells in Graves' hyperthyroidism and ophthalmopathy.

The chain recombines TRBV7-3 with TRBJ2-1; TRBD2 matches 9 bases. This material consisted of peripheral blood mononuclear cells (PBMCs), taken at new diagnosis, from a patient treated with antithyroid drugs. The origin of this receptor is a woman aged 25 to 39 with Graves disease. For the CDR3, the DNA is TGTGCCAGCAGCCTCAATAGCGGGAGAGACAATGAGCAGTTCTTC. Its translation is CASSLNSGRDNEQFF.